These 18 T cell receptor beta chains originate from one sample sequenced in a study of shared clonotypes between healthy human individuals (dated by TCRdb to the early 2020s). The library was generated by the immunoSEQ multiplex PCR assay. Held by TCRdb, this immuneACCESS table contains in-frame sequences only and omits some clones. Under half of the omission traces to an unresolved V gene where checked; the cause of the rest is unknown. The sample yields a few million clones; approximately 95% were counted once. Under 0.45% of the sample comes from the top ten. The sample comprised naive CD4+ T cells from PBMCs. The cell subset or site label on this specimen signifies: CD45RA+ positively selected. Source of these receptors: a man in his late teens or twenties in good health. Some clones in this sample may be carry-over from other donors' samples.

The chain is built from TRBV5-1 and TRBJ1-1, with unresolved D. Germline V gene data show CDR1 as SGHRS and CDR2 as YFSETQ. V was cut by 2 bases and J by 4 bases, with 21 bases left in between. CDR3 length equals 17 residues. CDR3 in amino acids: CASSLRPVEGPSTEAFF. CDR3 nucleotide sequence: TGCGCCAGCAGCTTACGGCCGGTGGAGGGCCCGAGCACTGAAGCTTTCTTT. The variable domain in full, completed from reference TRBV5-1 and TRBJ1-1, reads KAGVTQTPRYLIKTRGQQVTLSCSPISGHRSVSWYQQTPGQGLQFLFEYFSETQRNKGNFPGRFSGRQFSNSRSEMNVSTLELGDSALYLCASSLRPVEGPSTEAFFGQGTRLTVV.

The V gene is TRBV5-1, the J gene TRBJ2-1; 7 nucleotides line up with TRBD2. Germline loops: CDR1 SGHRS, CDR2 YFSETQ. The V gene end was trimmed by 5 bases and the J gene end by 6 bases; junction bases not matched to a gene: 8. CDR3 length: 14 residues. CDR3 sequence reads: CASSRTSGTNEQFF. The CDR3, as DNA: TGCGCCAGCAGTCGGACAAGCGGGACCAATGAGCAGTTCTTC. The full variable domain, in which reference TRBV5-1 and TRBJ2-1 provide the parts outside the CDR3, is KAGVTQTPRYLIKTRGQQVTLSCSPISGHRSVSWYQQTPGQGLQFLFEYFSETQRNKGNFPGRFSGRQFSNSRSEMNVSTLELGDSALYLCASSRTSGTNEQFFGPGTRLTVL.

V and J are TRBV28 and TRBJ2-7; D may be TRBD1 (7 bases). The CDR3 runs to 15 residues. The V end was cut by 3 bases, the J end by 3 bases, with 15 bases between. Germline CDR1 reads MDHEN; CDR2 reads SYDVKM. Here the CDR3 reads CASSFGGTDFYEQYF. The CDR3 coding sequence is TGTGCCAGCAGTTTCGGAGGGACAGACTTCTACGAGCAGTACTTC.

V gene TRBV9 combines with J gene TRBJ1-3; 7 positions match TRBD1. V trimming: 3 bases; J trimming: 1 base; junction bases outside the gene matches: 7. This CDR3 comprises 16 residues. Germline V gene sequence: CDR1 SGDLS, CDR2 YYNGEE. DNA for the CDR3: TGTGCCAGCAGCGCAAGGGACAGTTTTTCTGGAAACACCATATATTTT. Its translation is CASSARDSFSGNTIYF.

The chain is built from TRBV10-1 and TRBJ2-7; no reliable D call. Between the trimmed V and J ends, which lost 2 bases and 2 bases, there was a span of 7 bases. Germline lookup yields CDR1 WNHNN and CDR2 SYGVQD (reference sequence). There are 13 residues in the CDR3. The CDR3 DNA is TGCGCCAGCAGTGAGGCGGTCGCCTACGAGCAGTACTTC. Translated: CASSEAVAYEQYF.

This chain connects TRBV5-1 to TRBJ2-1, with 9 bases matching TRBD1. V was clipped by 2 bases and J by 7 bases; unmatched bases: 7. CDR3 length equals 15 residues. Germline V gives CDR1 SGHRS, CDR2 YFSETQ. The CDR3 DNA is TGCGCCAGCAGCTTAGAGGGACAGGGAAGAAATGAGCAGTTCTTC. Translating it yields CASSLEGQGRNEQFF.

The chain is built from TRBV7-2 and TRBJ2-2; D uncertain. The V end was cut by 3 bases, the J end by 2 bases, with 13 bases between. Germline V lookup: CDR1 SGHTA, CDR2 FQGNSA. The CDR3 loop spans 16 amino acids. The CDR3 nucleotides read TGTGCCAGCAGCTTCACCGCATCCAGAAACACCGGGGAGCTGTTTTTT. The encoded protein is CASSFTASRNTGELFF.

V gene TRBV28 combines with J gene TRBJ2-5; TRBD2 aligns across 9 bases. CDR1 is MDHEN and CDR2 is SYDVKM in the germline V gene. The CDR3 loop spans 17 amino acids. Losses at the gene ends were 4 bases for V and 4 bases for J; bases not matched to a gene: 13. The chain's CDR3 is CASSSRRVAGASETQYF. The CDR3 DNA sequence: TGTGCCAGCAGTTCCAGACGGGTAGCGGGAGCCTCAGAGACCCAGTACTTC.

On this clone itself: Within the sample, other DNA sequences also encode this same CDR3. CDR3 residues: CASSLDRGREKLFF. CDR3 nucleotides: TGTGCCAGCAGTTTAGACAGGGGACGGGAAAAACTGTTTTTT. The chain combines TRBV28 with TRBJ1-4, with 8 bases matching TRBD1. CDR1 is MDHEN and CDR2 is SYDVKM in the germline V gene. CDR3 length: 14 residues. J lost 8 bases, V lost 2 bases, and 4 bases had no gene match.

The V and J genes are TRBV6-5 and TRBJ1-2; D gene unclear. V gave up 7 bases and J gave up 0 bases, with 12 bases separating them. Germline CDR1 MNHEY, CDR2 SVGAGI. The CDR3 sequence is 14 residues long. Here the CDR3 DNA reads TGTGCCAGCAAGGCCCACCAGTCTAACTATGGCTACACCTTC. Translating gives CASKAHQSNYGYTF.

The chain carries TRBV28 and TRBJ1-1, with TRBD1 matching 10 bases. The J segment lost 4 bases and the V segment lost 4 bases, leaving 6 bases of the junction unmatched. Germline V gene data show CDR1 as MDHEN and CDR2 as SYDVKM. The CDR3 sequence is 15 residues long. For the CDR3, the DNA is TGTGCCAGCAGTTACCTGACAGGGGGCTTCACTGAAGCTTTCTTT. Encoded protein: CASSYLTGGFTEAFF.

In its sample, this clone was seen a few times. This sequence joins TRBV30 and TRBJ1-4; D is perhaps TRBD1 (5 bases). The ends were cut back, 2 bases at V and 7 bases at J, with 14 bases in the middle. The germline gives CDR1 GTSNPN, CDR2 SVGIG (reference sequence). The CDR3 consists of 14 residues. CDR3 in amino acids: CAWSSGRVGEKLFF. In DNA form, the CDR3 reads TGTGCCTGGAGTAGCGGCAGGGTTGGTGAAAAACTGTTTTTT. The complete variable domain, with remaining parts taken from reference TRBV30 and TRBJ1-4, reads SQTIHQWPATLVQPVGSPLSLECTVEGTSNPNLYWYRQAAGRGLQLLFYSVGIGQISSEVPQNLSASRPQDRQFILSSKKLLLSDSGFYLCAWSSGRVGEKLFFGSGTQLSVL.

This chain joins TRBV5-5 and TRBJ1-5, with D possibly matching TRBD1 (6 bases). V dropped 1 base and J dropped 2 bases, with 13 bases sitting between them. Germline lookup yields CDR1 SGHKS and CDR2 YYEKEE (reference sequence). The CDR3 length is 16 residues. The CDR3 here is CASSLLGTSGNQPQHF. CDR3 nucleotide sequence: TGTGCCAGCAGCTTGTTAGGGACATCCGGCAATCAGCCCCAGCATTTT.

This clone appeared a single time. The rearrangement uses TRBV10-2 and TRBJ2-1, with TRBD2 matching 15 bases. The CDR3 spans 15 residues. Germline lookup yields CDR1 WSHSY and CDR2 SAAADI. V lost 4 bases, J lost 8 bases, and 3 bases stayed unmatched. The CDR3 here is CASSAGLAGGYEQFF. DNA for the CDR3: TGCGCCAGCAGTGCGGGACTAGCGGGAGGATATGAGCAGTTCTTC.

The chain carries TRBV6-5 and TRBJ2-6; D uncertain. CDR1 and CDR2 from the germline V gene are MNHEY and SVGAGI. Trimming stripped 2 bases from V and 0 bases from J, with 8 bases between. The CDR3 contains 16 residues. CDR3 DNA sequence: TGTGCCAGCAGTTACGGGCAGGTCTCTGGGGCCAACGTCCTGACTTTC. Translating it yields CASSYGQVSGANVLTF.

On this clone: The same CDR3 arises from other DNA sequences in this sample as well. The J gene is TRBJ2-7, the V gene TRBV19, with 13 positions matching TRBD2. Germline trimming cut 6 bases from V and 3 bases from J; bases unmatched to any gene: 2. The CDR3 contains 14 residues. The V gene's germline CDR1 is LNHDA and CDR2 SQIVND (reference sequence). The CDR3 sequence: CASRRTSGSYEQYF. CDR3 nucleotides: TGTGCCAGTAGGCGGACTAGCGGGAGCTACGAGCAGTACTTC.

This clone has more than one count but fewer than ten. The genes are TRBV27 and TRBJ1-5; D remains unclear. Germline V gene sequence: CDR1 MNHEY, CDR2 SMNVEV (reference sequence). V lost 6 bases to trimming and J lost 9 bases, with 6 bases between them. The CDR3 covers 10 residues. The CDR3 DNA reads TGTGCCAGCAGGGAACTGCCCCAGCATTTT. Amino acid sequence: CASRELPQHF.

The rearrangement uses TRBV28 and TRBJ1-2; D unresolved. The germline V gene encodes CDR1 MDHEN and CDR2 SYDVKM. Trimming took off 8 bases at V and 0 bases at J, with 7 bases between the two ends. This CDR3 comprises 12 residues. The chain's CDR3 is CASASSNYGYTF. In nucleotides, the CDR3 is TGTGCCAGCGCCTCTTCTAACTATGGCTACACCTTC.